This T cell receptor (beta chain) derives from a study of Ad26.COV2.S vaccination and SARS-CoV-2 variants. Study details: A participant enrolled in the COV1001 Ad26.COV2.S trial arm provided the sample. The study gave Ad26.COV2.S intramuscularly, once or twice 56 days apart.

Method: immunoSEQ multiplex PCR; TCRdb's copy keeps in-frame clones and lacks some. The table records roughly 300,000 clones, 86% of them present only once. Regarding the study as a whole: Marked by substantial breadth, spike-specific CD8+ and CD4+ T cell responses were reportedly seen after vaccination. Vaccine and placebo recipients had comparable breadth of non-spike TCRs.

The treatment is: around 19 received Ad26.COV2.S at low or high dose, single or two shots; 5 received placebo; per-sample allocation not given. Sampling occurred on day 63 after the first vaccine or placebo injection. V dropped 6 bases and J dropped 2 bases, with 11 bases sitting between them. CDR3 size: 13 residues. Germline V gene lookup returns CDR1 WSHSY and CDR2 SAAADI. Regarding this clone: The antigen remains unidentified.

The genes are TRBV10-2 and TRBJ2-7; D is unclear. The clonotype was recovered from a person aged 18-60 years who received the Ad26.COV2.S COVID-19 vaccine or a placebo. The sample consisted of peripheral blood, taken in a trial of Ad26.COV2.S vaccine versus placebo. CDR3 coding DNA: TGCGCCAGCAGAGAGGTCCTAGCCTACGAGCAGTACTTC. It is translated as CASREVLAYEQYF.